This record looks at one T cell receptor (beta chain) sequence and its context. Its antigen is undetermined. The sample comes from a study of chemoradiotherapy in HPV16-positive cancers. The study, taken as a whole, reports: Candidate HPV-specific clones and E7-related TCR motifs grew in tumor during treatment.

Libraries were prepared by immunoSEQ multiplex PCR; TCRdb keeps only in-frame clonotypes and omits some of them. The sample holds about 2,200 clones, around two thirds seen once. Samples were taken several times over chemoradiotherapy. J was trimmed by 2 bases and V by 6 bases; bases with no gene match: 4. This CDR3 region has 14 residues. Germline CDR1 MDHEN, CDR2 SYDVKM. This TCR came from a human donor with HPV-associated anogenital cancer. The sequenced sample was tumor tissue, obtained from a patient who underwent chemoradiotherapy. The chain is built from TRBV28 and TRBJ1-5; 7 nucleotides agree with TRBD1. CDR3 nucleotides: TGTGCCAGCAGCTTCGGGACAGGCAATCAGCCCCAGCATTTT. Translation gives CASSFGTGNQPQHF.